The 8 T cell receptor beta chains listed next were all sequenced from one sample in a study of CD8+ T cells in alopecia areata. Extraction of RNA preceded its reverse transcription into cDNA, which served as the sequencing template. TCRdb's table, derived via immunoSEQ multiplex PCR, lists solely in-frame clones and lacks some. This sample yields 100,000 to 150,000 clones, of which less than 70% are seen a single time; approximately 3% belongs to the top ten. The sequenced sample consisted of CD4+ T cells sorted from blood. These receptor sequences come from a human donor in good health.

This chain joins TRBV30 and TRBJ1-4; TRBD1 might be the D (5 bases). The CDR3 totals 13 residues. The V and J ends lost 7 bases and 7 bases respectively, with 16 bases between them. Per the germline V gene, CDR1 is GTSNPN and CDR2 is SVGIG (reference sequence). The CDR3 is CAFRLIGVEKLFF. The CDR3 DNA reads TGTGCCTTTAGGTTGATAGGGGTTGAAAAACTGTTTTTT. Complete variable domain (other parts from reference TRBV30 and TRBJ1-4): SQTIHQWPATLVQPVGSPLSLECTVEGTSNPNLYWYRQAAGRGLQLLFYSVGIGQISSEVPQNLSASRPQDRQFILSSKKLLLSDSGFYLCAFRLIGVEKLFFGSGTQLSVL.

The chain couples TRBV6-4 to TRBJ2-5; D gene ambiguous. Germline V gene data show CDR1 as MRHNA and CDR2 as SNTAGT. The CDR3 has 13 residues. With 4 bases removed from V and 4 bases from J, the gap between germline ends came to 10 bases. The CDR3 DNA sequence: TGTGCCAGCAGTGTTGATATTGGAGAGACCCAGTACTTC. Translating it yields CASSVDIGETQYF.

The chain employs TRBV29-1 and TRBJ2-2; D is uncertain. Trimming took off 5 bases at V and 1 base at J, with 2 bases between the two ends. Germline assignment: CDR1 SQVTM and CDR2 ANQGSEA. This CDR3 has 11 amino acids. In DNA form, the CDR3 reads TGCAGCGTTAGGAACACCGGGGAGCTGTTTTTT. This encodes CSVRNTGELFF.

The chain carries TRBV11-2 and TRBJ2-7; D perhaps matches TRBD1 (5 bases). There are 13 residues in the CDR3. CDR1 is SGHAT and CDR2 is FQNNGV in the germline V gene. The V gene lost 7 bases and the J gene lost 4 bases, with 14 bases spanning the gap. CDR3 amino acids: CASKEAGSYEQYF. The CDR3 DNA reads TGTGCCAGCAAAGAAGCAGGGTCTTACGAGCAGTACTTC. The full variable domain, rest sourced from reference TRBV11-2 and TRBJ2-7, is EAGVAQSPRYKIIEKRQSVAFWCNPISGHATLYWYQQILGQGPKLLIQFQNNGVVDDSQLPKDRFSAERLKGVDSTLKIQPAKLEDSAVYLCASKEAGSYEQYFGPGTRLTVT.

This chain connects TRBV7-6 to TRBJ2-2; D gene ambiguous. The V gene lost 2 bases and the J gene lost 0 bases, with 10 bases spanning the gap. Germline V gene data show CDR1 as SGHVS and CDR2 as FNYEAQ. The CDR3 extends over 16 amino acids. The CDR3 region has the DNA TGTGCCAGCAGCTTATACACCGCTACGAACACCGGGGAGCTGTTTTTT. Its translation is CASSLYTATNTGELFF.

This chain joins TRBV29-1 and TRBJ2-3; 13 bases are shared with TRBD2. Losses at the gene ends were 7 bases for V and 5 bases for J; bases not matched to a gene: 9. The CDR3 loop spans 15 amino acids. Germline V gene data show CDR1 as SQVTM and CDR2 as ANQGSEA. The CDR3 is CSGGLAGVKGDTQYF. Here the CDR3 DNA reads TGCAGCGGAGGACTAGCGGGGGTTAAAGGAGATACGCAGTATTTT.

This chain uses TRBV29-1 with TRBJ2-2; TRBD1 matches at 12 bases. This CDR3 region has 16 residues. The germline V gene encodes CDR1 SQVTM and CDR2 ANQGSEA. With 3 bases clipped from V and 3 bases from J, the junction kept 5 bases outside the gene matches. The CDR3 loop is CSVEGQGALDTGELFF. The DNA for the CDR3 is TGCAGCGTTGAGGGACAGGGGGCGCTGGACACCGGGGAGCTGTTTTTT.

The chain has TRBV6-6 and TRBJ1-5; D is uncertain. The CDR3 has 14 residues. Germline CDR1 is MNHNY and CDR2 is SVGAGI (reference sequence). V lost 6 bases and J 0 bases, leaving 9 bases between the germline ends. CDR3 nucleotides: TGTGCCAGCAGAGGAGATAATAGCAATCAGCCCCAGCATTTT. This translates into CASRGDNSNQPQHF.